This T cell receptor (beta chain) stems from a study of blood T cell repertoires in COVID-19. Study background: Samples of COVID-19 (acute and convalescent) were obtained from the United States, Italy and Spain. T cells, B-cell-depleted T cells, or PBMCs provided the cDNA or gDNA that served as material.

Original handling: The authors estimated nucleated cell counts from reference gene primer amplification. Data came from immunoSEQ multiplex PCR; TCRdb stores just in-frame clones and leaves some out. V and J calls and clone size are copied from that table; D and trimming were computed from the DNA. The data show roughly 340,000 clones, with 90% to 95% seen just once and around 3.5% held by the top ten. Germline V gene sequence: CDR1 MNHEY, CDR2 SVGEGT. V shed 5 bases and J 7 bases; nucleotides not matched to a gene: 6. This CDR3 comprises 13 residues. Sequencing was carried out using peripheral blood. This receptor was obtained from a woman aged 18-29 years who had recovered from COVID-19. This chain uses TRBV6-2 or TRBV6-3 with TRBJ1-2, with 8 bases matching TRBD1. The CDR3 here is CASSRRGLSGYTF. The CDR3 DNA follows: TGTGCCAGCAGTCGCAGGGGGCTGTCTGGCTACACCTTC.